Reported below is one TCR beta chain. Trimming removed 4 bases from V and 3 bases from J; junction bases left unmatched: 5. CDR3 length: 15 residues. CDR1 SGHKS and CDR2 YYEKEE come from the germline V gene (reference sequence). These data belong to a study of blood T cell repertoires in COVID-19. Whole-study context: COVID-19 samples, acute and convalescent, were from the United States, Italy and Spain. Sources were T cells, B-cell-depleted T cells, or PBMCs; the material itself was cDNA or gDNA.

Produced via immunoSEQ multiplex PCR; TCRdb's table is partial and in-frame only. The sample yields roughly 120,000 clones, under 95% seen once. The specimen sequenced was peripheral blood. The sequence came from a man in his fifties or sixties with active COVID-19. V and J are TRBV5-5 and TRBJ2-1, with 9 bases fitting TRBD1. The CDR3 loop is CASSTGTGLYNEQFF. The CDR3 DNA sequence: TGTGCCAGCAGCACCGGGACAGGGCTCTACAATGAGCAGTTCTTC.